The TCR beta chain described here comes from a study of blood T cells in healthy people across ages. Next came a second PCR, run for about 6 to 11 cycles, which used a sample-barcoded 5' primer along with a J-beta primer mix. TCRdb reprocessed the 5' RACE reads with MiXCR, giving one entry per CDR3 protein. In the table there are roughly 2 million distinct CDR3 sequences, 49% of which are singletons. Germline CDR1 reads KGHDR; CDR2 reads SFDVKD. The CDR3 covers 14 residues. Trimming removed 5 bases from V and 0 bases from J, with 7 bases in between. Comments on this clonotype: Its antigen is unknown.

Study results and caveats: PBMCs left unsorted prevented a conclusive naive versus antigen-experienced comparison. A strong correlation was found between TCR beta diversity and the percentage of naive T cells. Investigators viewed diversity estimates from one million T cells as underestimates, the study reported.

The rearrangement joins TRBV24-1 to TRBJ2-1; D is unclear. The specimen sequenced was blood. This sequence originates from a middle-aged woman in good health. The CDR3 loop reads CATSVESSYNEQFF. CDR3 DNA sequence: TGTGCCACCAGTGTTGAAAGCTCCTACAATGAGCAGTTCTTC.